A selection of T cell receptor beta chains follows, all from one sample in a study of cytomegalovirus exposure and HLA in healthy donors. Only in-frame clones appear in the TCRdb table, and some are missing; sequencing was by immunoSEQ multiplex PCR. The data hold over 70,000 clones, with more than 60% observed a single time. Material for sequencing was PBMCs. The receptor set was obtained from a man aged 50-59 years in good health and CMV-seropositive. CDR3s include the opening cysteine and the closing phenylalanine or tryptophan. D genes are given only for firm matches. Expanded clones are given a class, and other clones once, few, many or no size at all.

j_call	clone_size	v_call	d_call	cdr3_aa	cdr3_nt
TRBJ2-4	NA	TRBV9	TRBD2	CASSATSGGQKNIQYF	TGTGCCAGCAGCGCTACTAGCGGGGGACAGAAAAACATTCAGTACTTC
TRBJ1-2	few	TRBV6-4	NA	CASSEIVEGVDYGYTF	TGTGCCAGCAGTGAAATAGTCGAAGGGGTTGACTATGGCTACACCTTC
TRBJ1-2	NA	TRBV5-3	NA	CARTLFKGFLHGYTF	TGTGCCAGAACCCTATTTAAGGGGTTCTTACATGGCTACACCTTC
TRBJ2-1	NA	TRBV7-9	NA	CASSTGLLGDEQFF	TGTGCCAGCAGCACGGGTCTTTTAGGCGATGAGCAGTTCTTC
TRBJ2-7	NA	TRBV6-1	TRBD1	CASSETGTDSGEQYF	TGTGCCAGCAGTGAAACCGGGACAGATTCGGGCGAGCAGTACTTC
TRBJ2-1	NA	TRBV5-1	TRBD2	CASSNRLAGGLEQFF	TGCGCCAGCAGCAACAGACTAGCGGGAGGGCTTGAGCAGTTCTTC
TRBJ2-5	NA	TRBV7-9	NA	CSSSSTVQETQYF	TGTTCCAGCAGCTCCACGGTACAAGAGACCCAGTACTTC
TRBJ1-2	NA	TRBV29-1	TRBD1	CSVEGQGIDGYTF	TGCAGCGTTGAGGGACAGGGAATAGATGGCTACACCTTC
TRBJ1-5	NA	TRBV15	NA	CATSRVGGGWYQPQHF	TGTGCCACCAGCAGAGTTGGAGGAGGCTGGTATCAGCCCCAGCATTTT
TRBJ2-5	NA	TRBV7-3	NA	CASSLSGGAEKRETQYF	TGTGCCAGCAGCTTAAGCGGGGGCGCAGAAAAGCGGGAGACCCAGTACTTC
TRBJ2-7	once	TRBV2	NA	CATTESSYEQYF	TGTGCCACCACGGAGAGCTCCTACGAGCAGTACTTC
TRBJ2-7	NA	TRBV11-2	TRBD2	CASSLGGIQQYF	TGTGCCAGCAGCTTGGGAGGGATTCAGCAGTACTTC
TRBJ1-2	NA	TRBV30	TRBD1	CAWSPGQTYYGYTF	TGTGCCTGGAGTCCGGGACAGACCTACTATGGCTACACCTTC
TRBJ1-1	NA	TRBV19	TRBD1	CATQQGRFEAFF	TGTGCCACCCAACAGGGGAGATTTGAAGCTTTCTTT
TRBJ1-1	NA	TRBV27	TRBD1	CASRAGQVMNTEAFF	TGTGCCAGCAGGGCGGGACAGGTGATGAACACTGAAGCTTTCTTT
TRBJ2-7	NA	TRBV19	TRBD1	CASTSRGTGGSYEQYF	TGTGCCAGTACCTCCCGGGGGACAGGGGGCTCCTACGAGCAGTACTTC
TRBJ2-1	NA	TRBV19	TRBD2	CASSELARNEQFF	TGTGCCAGTAGTGAACTAGCGAGGAATGAGCAGTTCTTC
TRBJ2-7	NA	TRBV5-1	NA	CASSLSGPYEQYF	TGCGCCAGCAGCCTTAGCGGTCCCTACGAGCAGTACTTC
TRBJ2-3	NA	TRBV19	TRBD2	CASSNTGTTLSPDTQYF	TGTGCCAGTAGTAACACCGGGACTACGCTCTCGCCAGATACGCAGTATTTT
TRBJ1-4	NA	TRBV6-6	NA	CASSGSVANEKLFF	TGTGCCAGCAGCGGGAGTGTTGCTAATGAAAAACTGTTTTTT
TRBJ2-1	NA	TRBV9	TRBD2	CASSATGTSGRSSYNEQFF	TGTGCCAGCAGCGCCACCGGGACTAGCGGGAGAAGCTCCTACAATGAGCAGTTCTTC
TRBJ2-7	NA	TRBV7-9	TRBD1	CASSLMGGQGAYEQYF	TGTGCCAGCAGCTTAATGGGGGGACAGGGAGCCTACGAGCAGTACTTC
TRBJ1-6	NA	TRBV11-2	TRBD1	CASTPGQADSPLHF	TGTGCCAGCACCCCAGGACAGGCTGATTCACCCCTCCACTTT
TRBJ1-3	NA	TRBV4-1	TRBD1	CASSHPTGTGGGGNTIYF	TGCGCCAGCAGCCACCCGACCGGGACAGGGGGCGGTGGAAACACCATATATTTT
TRBJ2-5	NA	TRBV5-1	TRBD1	CASRLQGMGETQYF	TGCGCCAGCAGGTTACAGGGGATGGGGGAGACCCAGTACTTC
TRBJ2-7	NA	TRBV6-6	TRBD1	CASKPGQGSYEQYF	TGTGCCAGCAAACCGGGACAGGGCTCCTACGAGCAGTACTTC
TRBJ2-1	NA	TRBV7-2	TRBD2	CASSGTSGSFEQFF	TGTGCCAGCAGCGGGACTAGCGGGAGCTTTGAGCAGTTCTTC
TRBJ2-1	NA	TRBV4-3	NA	CASSQVVYGNYNEQFF	TGCGCCAGCAGCCAAGTGGTGTATGGCAATTACAATGAGCAGTTCTTC
TRBJ2-1	NA	TRBV30	TRBD2	CAWSVGLAFDEQFF	TGTGCCTGGAGTGTAGGACTAGCGTTCGATGAGCAGTTCTTC
TRBJ1-4	NA	TRBV9	TRBD1	CASSFTEGAANEKLFF	TGTGCCAGCAGCTTTACGGAGGGGGCAGCTAATGAAAAACTGTTTTTT
TRBJ1-5	NA	TRBV4-3	TRBD1	CASSQVPGGPQHF	TGCGCCAGCAGCCAAGTCCCAGGGGGGCCCCAGCATTTT
TRBJ2-7	once	TRBV11-3	NA	CASSGQGASEQYF	TGTGCCTCCTCAGGGCAAGGAGCCTCCGAGCAGTACTTC
TRBJ2-1	NA	TRBV7-8	NA	CASSLAMAALYNEQFF	TGTGCCAGCAGCTTGGCGATGGCGGCCCTATACAATGAGCAGTTCTTC
TRBJ2-1	few	TRBV7-8	TRBD2	CASSSDIPGLASPHLGNEQFF	TGTGCCAGCAGCTCAGACATTCCGGGACTAGCTTCTCCGCATTTGGGCAATGAGCAGTTCTTC
TRBJ2-1	NA	TRBV6-5	TRBD2	CASSYTGTSPSQFF	TGTGCCAGCAGTTATACCGGGACTAGCCCGTCGCAGTTCTTC
TRBJ2-7	NA	TRBV27	NA	CASSLKLSQTYRPTYEQYF	TGTGCCAGCAGTTTGAAGCTGTCCCAAACATACAGGCCCACCTACGAGCAGTACTTC
TRBJ2-3	NA	TRBV13	NA	CASTRGRVTDTQYF	TGTGCCAGCACGCGGGGAAGGGTCACAGATACGCAGTATTTT
TRBJ2-5	NA	TRBV7-3	TRBD1	CASSLGTGQGQETQYF	TGTGCCAGCAGCTTAGGGACAGGCCAAGGCCAAGAGACCCAGTACTTC
TRBJ1-1	NA	TRBV11-2	NA	CASSLGAETEAFF	TGTGCCAGCAGCTTAGGGGCCGAAACTGAAGCTTTCTTT
TRBJ1-2	NA	TRBV11-3	NA	CASSLDRNYGYTF	TGTGCCAGCAGCTTAGACAGGAACTATGGCTACACCTTC
TRBJ1-5	few	TRBV2	TRBD1	CASRDGQGNQPQHF	TGTGCCAGCAGGGACGGACAGGGGAATCAGCCCCAGCATTTT
TRBJ1-3	NA	TRBV7-9	NA	CASSLETLKVPNTIYF	TGTGCCAGCAGCTTAGAGACTCTGAAAGTCCCAAACACCATATATTTT
TRBJ2-7	NA	TRBV7-9	TRBD1	CASSNRQGADF	TGTGCCAGCAGCAATCGACAGGGGGCGGACTTC
TRBJ2-3	NA	TRBV6-5	TRBD1	CASSQQGATQYF	TGTGCCAGCAGTCAACAGGGGGCGACGCAGTATTTT
TRBJ2-2	few	TRBV7-9	NA	CASSRRATNTGELFF	TGTGCCAGCAGCCGCCGTGCAACAAACACCGGGGAGCTGTTTTTT
TRBJ2-1	NA	TRBV7-3	TRBD2	CASSSSVRLARGFNEQFF	TGTGCCAGCAGCTCCTCAGTAAGACTAGCGAGAGGGTTTAATGAGCAGTTCTTC
TRBJ1-1	NA	TRBV7-8	NA	CASSLNRDQTNTEAFF	TGTGCCAGCAGCTTAAACAGGGATCAGACGAACACTGAAGCTTTCTTT
TRBJ1-5	NA	TRBV11-2	NA	CASSLGTGLNQPQHF	TGTGCCAGCAGCTTAGGTACAGGCCTCAATCAGCCCCAGCATTTT
TRBJ2-3	NA	TRBV18	NA	CASSPPGRQGGDTQYF	TGTGCCAGCTCTCCACCAGGTCGTCAGGGAGGAGATACGCAGTATTTT
TRBJ2-7	NA	TRBV6-6	TRBD2	CASRDLTSGAYEQYF	TGTGCCAGCAGAGACCTTACTAGCGGAGCCTACGAGCAGTACTTC
TRBJ1-3	NA	TRBV11-3	NA	CASSSGGSGNTIYF	TGTGCCAGCAGCTCGGGAGGCTCTGGAAACACCATATATTTT